This T cell receptor (beta chain) is from a study of T cell repertoires in cytomegalovirus infection. About the study: Through public TCR beta signatures, both CMV infection and matching HLA type were indicated.

Study outcomes and limitations: CMV-specific HLA-C-restricted TCR beta clonotypes dominated the ex vivo response.

The germline V gene has CDR1 SGHVS and CDR2 FQNEAQ. Between the trimmed V and J ends, which lost 3 bases and 10 bases, there was a span of 15 bases. The length of the CDR3 is 13 residues. This clonotype occurred a few times. What it recognizes is unknown. TCRdb analysed the reads with MiXCR anew, one entry per CDR3 protein. The sample records around 300,000 distinct CDR3 sequences, about a quarter being singletons. The sequencing sample was made of PBMCs. This sequence originates from a human donor in good health (CMV status not recorded). Some clones in this sample may be carry-over from other donors' samples. The chain has TRBV7-8 and TRBJ1-2; possible D gene TRBD1, 5 bases. DNA for the CDR3: TGTGCCAGCAGCTTGTACTCCGACAGAGACTACACCTTC. Its protein is CASSLYSDRDYTF. The full variable domain, completed using reference TRBV7-8 and TRBJ1-2, is GAGVSQSPRYKVAKRGQDVALRCDPISGHVSLFWYQQALGQGPEFLTYFQNEAQLDKSGLPSDRFFAERPEGSVSTLKIQRTQQEDSAVYLCASSLYSDRDYTFGSGTRLTVV.